The 3 T cell receptor beta chains below come from one sample, sequenced in a study of blood T cell repertoires in COVID-19. Method: immunoSEQ multiplex PCR; TCRdb's copy keeps in-frame clones and lacks some. The profile covers about 150,000 clones, with 84% appearing a single time and 35% to 55% taken by the ten largest. Sequencing was performed on peripheral blood. The receptors derive from a human donor in a cohort sampled during active COVID-19.

The gene calls are TRBV2 and TRBJ2-6; the D is unclear. Germline V gene lookup returns CDR1 SNHLY and CDR2 FYNNEI. The CDR3 length is 16 residues. The V and J ends lost 2 bases and 0 bases respectively, with 8 bases between them. Here the CDR3 reads CASSEWAGSGANVLTF. The CDR3 DNA is TGTGCCAGCAGTGAATGGGCAGGCTCTGGGGCCAACGTCCTGACTTTC.

CDR3 coding DNA: TGTGCCAGCTCACCACCGGGACGGGCTAGCGGGATTACAGATACGCAGTATTTT. This codes for CASSPPGRASGITDTQYF. V is TRBV18 and J is TRBJ2-3; 9 bases fit TRBD2. Per the germline V gene, CDR1 is KGHSH and CDR2 is LQKENI. J was trimmed by 3 bases and V by 0 bases; bases with no gene match: 10. This CDR3 has 18 amino acids.

This clone has only one observation. The J gene is TRBJ2-3, the V gene TRBV5-6, with 8 bases that match TRBD2. Germline CDR1 SGHDT, CDR2 YYEEEE. The J segment lost 0 bases and the V segment lost 3 bases, leaving 6 bases of the junction unmatched. The CDR3 loop spans 16 amino acids. CDR3 protein: CASSSVAGLSTDTQYF. CDR3 sequence (DNA): TGTGCCAGCAGCTCTGTAGCGGGACTCAGCACAGATACGCAGTATTTT.